This T cell receptor (beta chain) was retrieved from a study of early T cells in non-severe SARS-CoV-2 infection. At the level of the study: Chains were not paired, and sequencing was done on bulk RNA from unsorted whole blood.

Attachment of unique molecular identifiers to individual cDNA molecules was performed. TCRdb re-called the 5' RACE reads through MiXCR, storing one row per CDR3 protein. The sample yields some 59,000 distinct CDR3 sequences, 7% to 10% seen once. In its sample, this clonotype was seen many times. Germline V gene sequence: CDR1 SGHTA, CDR2 FQGNSA. The CDR3 loop spans 14 amino acids. Trimming took off 6 bases at V and 0 bases at J, with 10 bases between the two ends. The source of this sequence is an adult who was a healthcare worker with PCR-confirmed SARS-CoV-2 infection or an uninfected control (not recorded which). Material for sequencing was whole blood. The V gene is TRBV7-2, the J gene TRBJ2-3; no reliable D call. Here the CDR3 DNA reads TGTGCCAGCAGTTATGCCTCGAGCACAGATACGCAGTATTTT. Translation gives CASSYASSTDTQYF.